A selection of T cell receptor beta chains follows, all from one sample in a study of T cells in Graves' hyperthyroidism and ophthalmopathy. MiXCR, applied by TCRdb to the multiplex PCR reads, yields one record per CDR3 protein. The table shows nearly 750,000 distinct CDR3 sequences, with approximately 40% occurring only once. The sequenced sample was blood. The receptors stem from a woman aged 40 to 50 with Graves' hyperthyroidism. The CDR3 runs from the conserved cysteine through the conserved F or W. A D gene is named only where the DNA matches it firmly. Size is omitted from some rows. Given values are once, few, many or a class for expanded clones.

v_gene,j_gene,d_gene,abundance,CDR3aa,CDR3nt
TRBV6-6,TRBJ1-5,.,few,CASRPRQDARPQHF,TGTGCCAGCAGGCCCCGACAGGACGCACGGCCCCAGCATTTT
TRBV6-2/TRBV6-3,TRBJ1-5,TRBD1,.,CASTKRRDRGPYSNQPQHF,TGTGCCAGCACCAAAAGGCGGGACAGGGGGCCTTATAGCAATCAGCCCCAGCATTTT
TRBV20-1,TRBJ2-5,.,.,CSASTSGEELQETQYF,TGCAGTGCTAGTACCAGTGGGGAGGAGTTACAAGAGACCCAGTACTTC
TRBV4-1,TRBJ1-6,.,many,CASSQAPIGSPLHF,TGCGCCAGCAGCCAAGCTCCTATTGGATCACCCCTCCACTTT
TRBV29-1,TRBJ1-6,TRBD1,.,CSAQQGAIDSPLHF,TGCAGCGCCCAACAGGGGGCCATCGATTCACCCCTCCACTTT
TRBV10-3,TRBJ1-1,TRBD1,many,CATTGEQGLPEAFF,TGTGCCACAACAGGGGAACAGGGGCTCCCTGAAGCTTTCTTT
TRBV7-9,TRBJ1-1,.,few,CASSSFRTLNTEAFF,TGTGCCAGCAGCTCTTTCAGGACTCTGAACACTGAAGCTTTCTTT
TRBV29-1,TRBJ1-1,.,.,CSVWGGGNEAFF,TGCAGCGTTTGGGGGGGTGGTAATGAAGCTTTCTTT
TRBV28,TRBJ1-1,.,.,CASTGTGDTEAFF,TGTGCCAGTACAGGGACGGGGGACACTGAAGCTTTCTTT
TRBV20-1,TRBJ1-6,.,.,CSARPGFGNSPLHF,TGCAGTGCTAGGCCAGGGTTTGGAAATTCACCCCTCCACTTT
TRBV12-3/TRBV12-4,TRBJ1-1,.,many,CASTRGLVSTEAFF,TGTGCCAGCACCCGGGGGCTGGTAAGCACTGAAGCTTTCTTT
TRBV9,TRBJ1-1,TRBD1,few,CASSGQGAAEAFF,TGTGCCAGCAGCGGCCAGGGGGCAGCTGAAGCTTTCTTT
TRBV7-2,TRBJ2-2,.,once,CASSHGWGEVNTGELFF,TGTGCCAGCAGCCATGGGTGGGGGGAGGTGAACACCGGGGAGCTGTTTTTT
TRBV7-2,TRBJ2-7,TRBD1,many,CASSLSTGVPYEQYF,TGTGCCAGCAGCTTATCGACAGGGGTACCCTACGAGCAGTACTTC
TRBV6-5,TRBJ1-1,.,few,CASSYPGRSGAEAFF,TGTGCCAGCAGTTACCCAGGTAGATCGGGAGCTGAAGCTTTCTTT
TRBV29-1,TRBJ1-5,.,many,CSVVFEGLKPQHF,TGCAGCGTTGTTTTTGAGGGGCTGAAGCCCCAGCATTTT
TRBV7-2,TRBJ2-3,TRBD2,.,CASSTGTSGRALGDTQYF,TGTGCCAGCAGCACCGGGACTAGCGGGAGGGCCCTCGGGGATACGCAGTATTTT
TRBV5-1,TRBJ2-5,TRBD1,few,CASSPGQGEQETQYF,TGCGCCAGCAGCCCCGGACAGGGGGAGCAAGAGACCCAGTACTTC
TRBV9,TRBJ1-3,.,many,CASSVASSGNTIYF,TGTGCCAGCAGCGTAGCTAGCTCTGGAAACACCATATATTTT
TRBV10-3,TRBJ1-4,.,.,CASSRRGDGTNEKLFF,TGTGCCAGCAGCCGACGAGGGGACGGGACTAATGAAAAACTGTTTTTT
TRBV7-9,TRBJ2-2,.,few,CASSFDGTTGELFF,TGTGCCAGCAGCTTTGACGGAACCACCGGGGAGCTGTTTTTT
TRBV12-3/TRBV12-4,TRBJ2-5,.,.,CASSHSKGTQETQYF,TGTGCCAGCAGTCATAGCAAGGGGACACAAGAGACCCAGTACTTC
TRBV5-5,TRBJ2-5,TRBD2,.,CASSFLSGGRETQYF,TGTGCCAGCAGCTTTTTATCGGGGGGGCGTGAGACCCAGTACTTC
TRBV6-6,TRBJ1-4,.,.,CASSYSGLGGEKLFF,TGTGCCAGCAGTTACTCGGGTCTAGGGGGTGAAAAACTGTTTTTT
TRBV7-9,TRBJ1-1,.,.,CASSPEGPHTEAFF,TGTGCCAGCAGCCCAGAAGGGCCCCACACTGAAGCTTTCTTT
TRBV19,TRBJ2-6,TRBD1,few,CASSPRQGATGANVLTF,TGTGCCAGTAGCCCCAGACAGGGGGCTACTGGGGCCAACGTCCTGACTTTC
TRBV7-2,TRBJ2-5,TRBD2,few,CASSRRGSSQETQYF,TGCGCCAGCAGCCGACGCGGGAGTTCCCAAGAGACCCAGTACTTC
TRBV20-1,TRBJ2-5,TRBD2,.,CSARGTSGQETQYF,TGCAGTGCTAGAGGGACTAGCGGTCAAGAGACCCAGTACTTC
TRBV7-2,TRBJ2-5,.,many,CASSPGIGNLETQYF,TGTGCCAGCAGCCCGGGGATCGGAAACTTAGAGACCCAGTACTTC
TRBV6-1,TRBJ1-1,TRBD1,few,CASSEPGRGVMNTEAFF,TGTGCCAGCAGTGAACCGGGCAGGGGGGTCATGAACACTGAAGCTTTCTTT
TRBV20-1,TRBJ1-5,TRBD1,.,CSASRTGTDRQPQHF,TGCAGTGCCAGCAGGACCGGGACAGACCGCCAGCCCCAGCATTTT
TRBV20-1,TRBJ1-4,.,many,CSSPTNEKLFF,TGCAGTTCCCCAACTAATGAAAAACTGTTTTTT
TRBV5-1,TRBJ2-2,.,.,CATSIHFNTGELFF,TGCGCCACCTCCATACACTTTAACACCGGGGAGCTGTTTTTT
TRBV20-1,TRBJ2-5,TRBD2,few,CSALLAGAGGTQYF,TGCAGTGCGTTACTAGCGGGGGCAGGGGGGACCCAGTACTTC
TRBV19,TRBJ2-2,.,once,CASSINPSAYTGELFF,TGTGCCAGTAGTATAAATCCTAGCGCTTACACCGGGGAGCTGTTTTTT
TRBV20-1,TRBJ2-5,TRBD2,.,CSARRGGGETQYF,TGCAGTGCTAGGCGGGGGGGCGGGGAGACCCAGTACTTC
TRBV19,TRBJ2-5,.,few,CASRGNRDTEETQYF,TGTGCCAGTAGGGGAAACCGGGACACAGAAGAGACCCAGTACTTC
TRBV25-1,TRBJ1-2,.,many,CASRGENYGYTF,TGTGCCAGCCGGGGGGAAAACTATGGCTACACCTTC
TRBV27,TRBJ2-5,.,.,CASSLRTGVWETQYF,TGTGCCAGCAGTTTGAGGACGGGGGTGTGGGAGACCCAGTACTTC
TRBV15,TRBJ1-4,.,.,CATAPTGGHEKLFF,TGTGCCACCGCCCCAACGGGGGGCCATGAAAAACTGTTTTTT
TRBV12-3/TRBV12-4,TRBJ2-2,.,many,CASSSRRNTGELFF,TGTGCCAGCAGCTCCCGGCGAAACACCGGGGAGCTGTTTTTT
TRBV5-6,TRBJ1-4,.,.,CASSWTVGGEKLFF,TGTGCCAGCAGCTGGACAGTGGGAGGTGAAAAACTGTTTTTT
TRBV12-3/TRBV12-4,TRBJ1-5,.,.,CASSLTGAQPQHF,TGTGCCAGCAGCCTCACCGGAGCTCAGCCCCAGCATTTT
TRBV5-1,TRBJ2-7,TRBD1,.,CASSLEGTGLYF,TGCGCCAGCAGCTTGGAAGGGACAGGGCTTTACTTC
TRBV25-1,TRBJ2-7,TRBD1,many,CASRSTGQSYEQYF,TGTGCCAGCAGGTCCACGGGACAGTCATACGAGCAGTACTTC
TRBV25-1,TRBJ2-7,TRBD1,.,CASSSSPGAGTGLSYEQYF,TGTGCCAGCAGTTCCTCCCCCGGAGCAGGGACAGGTCTATCCTACGAGCAGTACTTC
TRBV11-2,TRBJ1-2,TRBD1,many,CASSLGTGEYGYTF,TGTGCCAGCAGCTTAGGGACAGGTGAATATGGCTACACCTTC
TRBV10-2,TRBJ1-5,.,.,CASRARATGSNQPQHF,TGCGCCAGCAGGGCCAGGGCCACAGGGAGCAATCAGCCCCAGCATTTT